Listed below are T cell receptor beta chains from one sample, sequenced in a study of PD-L1 blockade in urothelial cancer. TCRdb keeps only in-frame clones here, not all; method: immunoSEQ multiplex PCR. The sample consists of 45,000 to 55,000 clones, 79% of them appearing once. The specimen was PBMCs, collected around atezolizumab (anti-PD-L1) treatment. These receptors all stem from a man between 65 and 85 years old with urothelial cancer. Both conserved end residues are part of each CDR3. A D gene is named only where the DNA matches it firmly. Size tells how often a clone was seen (once, few, many) or the class of an expanded clone, and some rows leave it out.

d_call: NA
v_call: TRBV7-8
j_call: TRBJ2-7
clone_size: NA
cdr3_aa: CASSLGDGAYEQYF
cdr3_nt: TGTGCCAGCAGCCTAGGAGACGGGGCCTACGAGCAGTACTTC

d_call: NA
v_call: TRBV7-8
j_call: TRBJ2-1
clone_size: NA
cdr3_aa: CASSPGRVYGKGEQFF
cdr3_nt: TGTGCCAGCAGCCCCGGGCGGGTCTACGGGAAGGGTGAGCAGTTCTTC

d_call: NA
v_call: TRBV28
j_call: TRBJ2-7
clone_size: NA
cdr3_aa: CASRSSGATEKQYF
cdr3_nt: TGTGCCAGCAGGTCATCAGGGGCGACCGAGAAGCAGTACTTC

d_call: NA
v_call: TRBV2
j_call: TRBJ1-1
clone_size: NA
cdr3_aa: CAGSGGNTEAFF
cdr3_nt: TGTGCCGGGTCCGGGGGGAACACTGAAGCTTTCTTT

d_call: NA
v_call: TRBV2
j_call: TRBJ1-1
clone_size: NA
cdr3_aa: CASSGWEGNTEAFF
cdr3_nt: TGTGCCAGCAGCGGGTGGGAGGGGAACACTGAAGCTTTCTTT

d_call: NA
v_call: TRBV5-1
j_call: TRBJ2-7
clone_size: NA
cdr3_aa: CASSLEEEQYF
cdr3_nt: TGCGCCAGCAGCTTGGAGGAGGAGCAGTACTTC

d_call: NA
v_call: TRBV2
j_call: TRBJ1-4
clone_size: few
cdr3_aa: CASNTVANEKLFF
cdr3_nt: TGTGCCAGCAATACGGTCGCTAATGAAAAACTGTTTTTT

d_call: TRBD2
v_call: TRBV30
j_call: TRBJ2-1
clone_size: NA
cdr3_aa: CAWGLAGGHNEQFF
cdr3_nt: TGTGCCTGGGGCCTAGCGGGAGGTCACAATGAGCAGTTCTTC

d_call: NA
v_call: TRBV27
j_call: TRBJ2-1
clone_size: NA
cdr3_aa: CASSLLPFSYNEQFF
cdr3_nt: TGTGCCAGCAGTTTACTCCCCTTTAGCTACAATGAGCAGTTCTTC

d_call: NA
v_call: TRBV19
j_call: TRBJ1-1
clone_size: NA
cdr3_aa: CASSIRGSEAFF
cdr3_nt: TGTGCCAGTAGTATAAGGGGGAGTGAAGCTTTCTTT

d_call: NA
v_call: TRBV10-3
j_call: TRBJ1-5
clone_size: NA
cdr3_aa: CAISDIQRGLNQPQHF
cdr3_nt: TGTGCCATCAGTGATATTCAAAGGGGGTTGAATCAGCCCCAGCATTTT

d_call: TRBD2
v_call: TRBV11-2
j_call: TRBJ2-1
clone_size: NA
cdr3_aa: CASSSPSGRVNNEQFF
cdr3_nt: TGTGCCAGCAGCTCCCCAAGCGGGAGGGTTAACAATGAGCAGTTCTTC

d_call: TRBD2
v_call: TRBV6-1
j_call: TRBJ2-7
clone_size: once
cdr3_aa: CASSEALQRELSEQYF
cdr3_nt: TGTGCCAGCAGTGAAGCGCTTCAGCGGGAGCTCAGCGAGCAGTACTTC

d_call: NA
v_call: TRBV10-3
j_call: TRBJ2-1
clone_size: NA
cdr3_aa: CAISLLETRYNEQFF
cdr3_nt: TGTGCCATCAGTCTACTAGAAACTAGATACAATGAGCAGTTCTTC

d_call: NA
v_call: TRBV19
j_call: TRBJ1-5
clone_size: NA
cdr3_aa: CASSIVTGGNQPQHF
cdr3_nt: TGTGCCAGTAGTATTGTAACCGGGGGCAATCAGCCCCAGCATTTT

d_call: TRBD1
v_call: TRBV28
j_call: TRBJ1-2
clone_size: NA
cdr3_aa: CASSQGTGMSGYTF
cdr3_nt: TGTGCCAGCAGCCAAGGGACAGGGATGAGTGGCTACACCTTC

d_call: NA
v_call: TRBV2
j_call: TRBJ2-1
clone_size: NA
cdr3_aa: CASSERGNEQFF
cdr3_nt: TGTGCCAGCAGTGAAAGGGGTAATGAGCAGTTCTTC

d_call: NA
v_call: TRBV30
j_call: TRBJ2-3
clone_size: NA
cdr3_aa: CAWSVGGSTDTQYF
cdr3_nt: TGTGCCTGGAGTGTAGGCGGGAGCACAGATACGCAGTATTTT

d_call: NA
v_call: TRBV5-1
j_call: TRBJ1-1
clone_size: NA
cdr3_aa: CASSLGAGDMNTEAFF
cdr3_nt: TGCGCCAGCAGCTTGGGGGCGGGGGACATGAACACTGAAGCTTTCTTT

d_call: TRBD2
v_call: TRBV28
j_call: TRBJ2-5
clone_size: NA
cdr3_aa: CASRFRRERGAEETQYF
cdr3_nt: TGTGCCAGCAGGTTTCGTCGCGAGCGGGGGGCGGAAGAGACCCAGTACTTC

d_call: NA
v_call: TRBV5-1
j_call: TRBJ2-7
clone_size: NA
cdr3_aa: CASSLAGNLGSDEQYF
cdr3_nt: TGCGCCAGCAGCTTGGCCGGAAACTTGGGGAGCGACGAGCAGTACTTC

d_call: NA
v_call: TRBV7-3
j_call: TRBJ2-3
clone_size: NA
cdr3_aa: CASSRTGLSTDTQYF
cdr3_nt: TGTGCCAGCAGCCGAACAGGGCTAAGCACAGATACGCAGTATTTT

d_call: TRBD2
v_call: TRBV7-2
j_call: TRBJ2-3
clone_size: once
cdr3_aa: CASSLTSGLPEGTQYF
cdr3_nt: TGTGCCAGCAGCTTAACTAGCGGGTTGCCCGAGGGTACGCAGTATTTT

d_call: TRBD2
v_call: TRBV28
j_call: TRBJ2-7
clone_size: once
cdr3_aa: CASRARAGKRSYEQYF
cdr3_nt: TGTGCCAGCAGGGCCCGAGCGGGAAAAAGGTCCTACGAGCAGTACTTC

d_call: TRBD2
v_call: TRBV14
j_call: TRBJ2-7
clone_size: NA
cdr3_aa: CASSQVFPSGPTTYEQYF
cdr3_nt: TGTGCCAGCAGCCAAGTGTTTCCTAGCGGGCCTACAACCTACGAGCAGTACTTC

d_call: NA
v_call: TRBV10-3
j_call: TRBJ1-1
clone_size: NA
cdr3_aa: CAISQFRDEAFF
cdr3_nt: TGTGCCATCAGCCAATTCAGGGATGAAGCTTTCTTT

d_call: TRBD1
v_call: TRBV5-1
j_call: TRBJ2-7
clone_size: few
cdr3_aa: CASSRGQGGEQYF
cdr3_nt: TGCGCCAGCAGCAGGGGACAGGGAGGCGAGCAGTACTTC

d_call: NA
v_call: TRBV13
j_call: TRBJ2-1
clone_size: NA
cdr3_aa: CATSRAGTYNEQFF
cdr3_nt: TGTGCCACCTCCAGGGCAGGGACCTACAATGAGCAGTTCTTC

d_call: NA
v_call: TRBV2
j_call: TRBJ1-1
clone_size: NA
cdr3_aa: CASRADNQGNTEAFF
cdr3_nt: TGTGCCAGCAGGGCCGACAACCAAGGGAACACTGAAGCTTTCTTT

d_call: TRBD1
v_call: TRBV27
j_call: TRBJ1-4
clone_size: NA
cdr3_aa: CASSADRVGEKLFF
cdr3_nt: TGTGCCAGCAGTGCTGACAGGGTAGGGGAAAAACTGTTTTTT

d_call: TRBD2
v_call: TRBV7-8
j_call: TRBJ2-1
clone_size: NA
cdr3_aa: CASSLGREGEQFF
cdr3_nt: TGTGCCAGCAGCTTAGGGCGGGAGGGTGAGCAGTTCTTC

d_call: TRBD1
v_call: TRBV19
j_call: TRBJ2-7
clone_size: once
cdr3_aa: CASSISGTGGHEQYF
cdr3_nt: TGTGCCAGTAGTATCTCCGGGACAGGGGGCCACGAGCAGTACTTC

d_call: NA
v_call: TRBV7-3
j_call: TRBJ2-3
clone_size: once
cdr3_aa: CASSLTLSESTDTQYF
cdr3_nt: TGTGCCAGCAGCTTAACGTTAAGCGAGAGCACAGATACGCAGTATTTT

d_call: TRBD1
v_call: TRBV19
j_call: TRBJ1-2
clone_size: NA
cdr3_aa: CASKASGTGAEGYTF
cdr3_nt: TGTGCCAGTAAAGCGTCCGGGACAGGGGCGGAGGGCTACACCTTC

d_call: TRBD2
v_call: TRBV19
j_call: TRBJ2-5
clone_size: once
cdr3_aa: CASKAGDLLQETQYF
cdr3_nt: TGTGCCAGTAAAGCGGGAGACCTCCTCCAAGAGACCCAGTACTTC

d_call: TRBD1
v_call: TRBV6-1
j_call: TRBJ1-2
clone_size: NA
cdr3_aa: CASINRGSGYGYTF
cdr3_nt: TGTGCCAGCATCAACAGGGGGAGCGGCTATGGCTACACCTTC

d_call: NA
v_call: TRBV10-3
j_call: TRBJ1-1
clone_size: NA
cdr3_aa: CAISAEVDSMNTEAFF
cdr3_nt: TGTGCCATCAGTGCTGAAGTCGACAGCATGAACACTGAAGCTTTCTTT

d_call: NA
v_call: TRBV28
j_call: TRBJ2-7
clone_size: NA
cdr3_aa: CASSLSSVWALNF
cdr3_nt: TGTGCCAGCAGTTTATCATCGGTTTGGGCCCTCAACTTC

d_call: NA
v_call: TRBV5-1
j_call: TRBJ1-2
clone_size: NA
cdr3_aa: CASSASLDGVGYTF
cdr3_nt: TGCGCCAGCAGCGCATCACTAGACGGAGTTGGCTACACCTTC

d_call: NA
v_call: TRBV7-2
j_call: TRBJ1-5
clone_size: NA
cdr3_aa: CASSREREQPQHF
cdr3_nt: TGTGCCAGCAGCCGGGAGCGAGAACAGCCCCAGCATTTT

d_call: NA
v_call: TRBV11-2
j_call: TRBJ1-1
clone_size: NA
cdr3_aa: CASSLEQQGGTEAFF
cdr3_nt: TGTGCCAGCAGCTTAGAACAACAAGGAGGCACTGAAGCTTTCTTT

d_call: TRBD1
v_call: TRBV10-3
j_call: TRBJ2-1
clone_size: NA
cdr3_aa: CAINPGQDHNEQFF
cdr3_nt: TGTGCCATCAATCCGGGACAGGATCACAATGAGCAGTTCTTC